Listed here is a single TCR beta chain. Antigen unknown. Mouse gene names apply. The CDR3 end falls 4 residues outside the read, so it is completed with the germline J gene. RNA, once extracted, was reverse transcribed into cDNA for use as the sequencing template. The table came from immunoSEQ multiplex PCR; TCRdb's copy has only in-frame clones and leaves some out. The sample was found to contain over 100,000 clones, and every one recurs. This record belongs to a study of CD8+ T cells in alopecia areata. Study as a whole: Female C3H/HeJ recipients aged roughly 6-10 weeks got skin from C3H/HeJ graft donors aged roughly 6-13 months that had spontaneous alopecia.

Whole-study results and caveats: Compared with normal scalp, lesional scalp had higher clonality and more expanded CD8+ clones. Mice showed clearer TCR sharing than patients did, a gap that was possibly HLA-related. Sequenced scalp T cells also include alphabeta T cells resident in normal skin.

The CDR3 has 14 amino acids. V was cut by 2 bases and J by 3 bases, with 9 bases left in between. Per germline, CDR1 NSQYPW and CDR2 LRSPGD (reference sequence). The sequence was collected from a C3H/HeJ mouse with alopecia areata. The mouse line has the MHC haplotype H2-k. The V gene is TRBV1, the J gene TRBJ2-5, with D perhaps matching TRBD1 (5 bases). Sequencing was done on a sample of lesional skin. Partial CDR3 DNA: TGCACCTGCAGTGCACGCAGGGCGCAAGAC. This sequence encodes CTCSARRAQD. The full CDR3 sequence reads CTCSARRAQDTQYF.